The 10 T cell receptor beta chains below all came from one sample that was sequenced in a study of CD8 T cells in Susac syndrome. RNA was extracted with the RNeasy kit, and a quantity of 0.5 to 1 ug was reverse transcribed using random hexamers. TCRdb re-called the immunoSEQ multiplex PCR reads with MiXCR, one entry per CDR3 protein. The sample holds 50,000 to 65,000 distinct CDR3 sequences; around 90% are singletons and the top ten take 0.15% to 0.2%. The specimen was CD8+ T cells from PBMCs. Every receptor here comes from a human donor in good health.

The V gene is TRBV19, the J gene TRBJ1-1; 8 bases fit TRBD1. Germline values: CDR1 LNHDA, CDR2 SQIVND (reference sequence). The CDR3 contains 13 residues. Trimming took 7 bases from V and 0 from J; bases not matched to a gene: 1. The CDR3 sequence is CASNRGMNTEAFF. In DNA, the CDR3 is TGTGCCAGTAACAGGGGGATGAACACTGAAGCTTTCTTT.

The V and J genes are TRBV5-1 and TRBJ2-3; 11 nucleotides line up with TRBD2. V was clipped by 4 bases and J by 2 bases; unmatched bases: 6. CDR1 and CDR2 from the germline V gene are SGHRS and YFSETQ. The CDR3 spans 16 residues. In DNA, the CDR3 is TGCGCCAGCAGCGCCTGGACTAGCGGGCCCACAGATACGCAGTATTTT. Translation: CASSAWTSGPTDTQYF.

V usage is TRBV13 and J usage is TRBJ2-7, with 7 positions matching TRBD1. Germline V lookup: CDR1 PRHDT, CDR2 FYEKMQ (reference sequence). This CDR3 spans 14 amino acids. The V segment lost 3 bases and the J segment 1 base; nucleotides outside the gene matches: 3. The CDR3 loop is CASSFWDRSYEQYF. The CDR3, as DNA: TGTGCCAGCAGCTTTTGGGACAGATCCTACGAGCAGTACTTC.

The CDR3 region is CASSLYSLFGDEQFF. For the CDR3, the DNA is TGTGCCAGCAGTTTGTACAGTCTCTTTGGGGATGAGCAGTTCTTC. This chain links TRBV6-2 or TRBV6-3 with TRBJ2-1; D gene uncertain. Per the germline V gene, CDR1 is MNHEY and CDR2 is SVGEGT. V gave up 4 bases and J gave up 8 bases, with 18 bases separating them. The CDR3 is 15 residues long.

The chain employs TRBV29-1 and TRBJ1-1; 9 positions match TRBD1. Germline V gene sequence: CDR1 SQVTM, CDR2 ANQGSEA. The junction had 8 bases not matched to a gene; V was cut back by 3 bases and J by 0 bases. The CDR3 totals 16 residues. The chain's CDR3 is CSVDLDRGKMNTEAFF. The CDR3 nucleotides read TGCAGCGTTGATCTGGACAGGGGAAAGATGAACACTGAAGCTTTCTTT. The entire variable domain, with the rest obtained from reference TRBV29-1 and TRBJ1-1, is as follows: SAVISQKPSRDICQRGTSLTIQCQVDSQVTMMFWYRQQPGQSLTLIATANQGSEATYESGFVIDKFPISRPNLTFSTLTVSNMSPEDSSIYLCSVDLDRGKMNTEAFFGQGTRLTVV.

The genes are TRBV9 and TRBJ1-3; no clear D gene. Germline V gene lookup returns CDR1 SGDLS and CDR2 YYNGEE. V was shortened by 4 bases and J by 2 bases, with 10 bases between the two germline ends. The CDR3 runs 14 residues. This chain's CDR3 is CASSPGVAGNTIYF. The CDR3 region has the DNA TGTGCCAGCAGCCCAGGAGTTGCTGGAAACACCATATATTTT.

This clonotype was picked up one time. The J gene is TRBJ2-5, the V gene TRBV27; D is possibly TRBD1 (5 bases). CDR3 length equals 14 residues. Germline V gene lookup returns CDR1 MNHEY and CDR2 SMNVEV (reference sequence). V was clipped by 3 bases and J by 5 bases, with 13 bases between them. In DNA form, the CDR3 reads TGTGCCAGCAGTTTTCTCCAGGGTGGGGAGACCCAGTACTTC. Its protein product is CASSFLQGGETQYF.

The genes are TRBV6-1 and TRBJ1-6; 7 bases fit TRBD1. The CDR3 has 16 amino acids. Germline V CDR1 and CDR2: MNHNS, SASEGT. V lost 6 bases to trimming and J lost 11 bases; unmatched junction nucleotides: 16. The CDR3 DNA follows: TGTGCCAGCAGCGACATGATGGTCAGGGGGGTTCCACCCCTCCACTTT. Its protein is CASSDMMVRGVPPLHF.

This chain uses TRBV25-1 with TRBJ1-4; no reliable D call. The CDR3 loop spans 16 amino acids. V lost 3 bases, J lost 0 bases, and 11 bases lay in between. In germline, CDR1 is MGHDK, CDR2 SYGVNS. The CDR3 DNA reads TGTGCCAGCAGTGATCCGACGCTTCCAACTAATGAAAAACTGTTTTTT. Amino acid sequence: CASSDPTLPTNEKLFF.

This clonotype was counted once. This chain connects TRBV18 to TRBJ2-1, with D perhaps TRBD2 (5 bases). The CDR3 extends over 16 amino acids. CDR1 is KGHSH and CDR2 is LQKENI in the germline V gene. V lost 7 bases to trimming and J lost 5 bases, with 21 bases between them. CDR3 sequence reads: CASLLSRGMQNNEQFF. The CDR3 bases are TGTGCCAGCTTGCTATCACGGGGTATGCAGAACAATGAGCAGTTCTTC.